This T cell receptor (beta chain) was obtained from a study of OX40 agonist ivuxolimab in advanced cancers. As for the study in general: Patients took ivuxolimab, an agonistic anti-OX40 (CD134) antibody. General study points: Partial responders dosed at 0.1-3.0 mg/kg displayed clonal expansion ranking among the lowest. Not determined was the antigen specificity of the expanded peripheral T cells.

Clones were sequenced by immunoSEQ multiplex PCR, and TCRdb holds only the in-frame ones, with some missing. The sample shows roughly 76,000 clones, around 90% of them seen only once. Details on this clone: Its antigen remains unknown. Other nucleotide sequences from this sample produce the same CDR3.

The length of the CDR3 is 15 residues. Losses at the gene ends were 6 bases for V and 3 bases for J; bases not matched to a gene: 4. Germline V gives CDR1 MNHEY, CDR2 SMNVEV (reference sequence). The chain is built from TRBV27 and TRBJ2-1; 11 bases are shared with TRBD1. The receptor comes from an adult with an advanced solid tumor such as melanoma, head and neck, liver or kidney cancer. Sequenced material: CD4+ or CD8+ T cells sorted from blood, taken in a trial of the OX40 agonist ivuxolimab. The CDR3 is CASSSGTGGYNEQFF. The DNA for the CDR3 is TGTGCCAGCAGCTCCGGGACAGGGGGCTACAATGAGCAGTTCTTC.